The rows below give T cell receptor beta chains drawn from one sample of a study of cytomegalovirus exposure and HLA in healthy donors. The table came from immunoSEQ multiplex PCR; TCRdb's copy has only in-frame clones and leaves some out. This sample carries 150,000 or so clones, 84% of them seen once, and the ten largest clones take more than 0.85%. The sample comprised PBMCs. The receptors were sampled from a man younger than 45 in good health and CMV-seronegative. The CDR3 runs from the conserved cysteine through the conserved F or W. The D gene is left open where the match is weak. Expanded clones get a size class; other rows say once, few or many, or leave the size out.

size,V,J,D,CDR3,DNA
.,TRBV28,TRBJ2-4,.,CASSYGTVDIQYF,TGTGCCAGCAGTTACGGGACTGTTGACATTCAGTACTTC
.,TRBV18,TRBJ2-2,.,CASSPVPVGGELFF,TGTGCCAGCTCACCAGTCCCCGTCGGCGGGGAGCTGTTTTTT
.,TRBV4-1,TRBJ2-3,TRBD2,CASSLLEGLAGGGGTDTQYF,TGCGCCAGCAGCCTACTTGAGGGACTAGCGGGGGGGGGTGGCACAGATACGCAGTATTTT
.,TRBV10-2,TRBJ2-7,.,CASSVPGYEQYF,TGCGCCAGCAGTGTGCCGGGGTACGAGCAGTACTTC
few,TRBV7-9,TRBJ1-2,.,CASSSNRDHYGYTF,TGTGCCAGCAGCTCCAACAGGGATCACTATGGCTACACCTTC
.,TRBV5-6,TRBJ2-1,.,CASNEPGSGSYNEQFF,TGTGCCAGCAACGAGCCCGGGAGTGGGTCCTACAATGAGCAGTTCTTC
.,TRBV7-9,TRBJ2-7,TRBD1,CASSLGQGGPYEQYF,TGTGCCAGCAGCTTAGGACAGGGTGGACCCTACGAGCAGTACTTC
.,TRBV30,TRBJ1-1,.,CAWSLPSLGASEAFF,TGTGCCTGGAGTCTACCCAGTTTAGGAGCGTCTGAAGCTTTCTTT
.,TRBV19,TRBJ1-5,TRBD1,CATSSDRTLPFQPQHF,TGTGCCACCTCCTCGGACAGGACGCTACCCTTTCAGCCCCAGCATTTT
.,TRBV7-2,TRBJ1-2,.,CASSFRTGRNGYTF,TGTGCCAGCAGCTTCCGGACGGGAAGGAATGGCTACACCTTC
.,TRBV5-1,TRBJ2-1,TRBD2,CASSPLSSGGYNEQFF,TGCGCCAGCAGCCCACTCTCTAGCGGGGGCTACAATGAGCAGTTCTTC
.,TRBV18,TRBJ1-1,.,CASSPRGLSGTEAFF,TGTGCCAGCTCACCCCGAGGGCTCTCGGGCACTGAAGCTTTCTTT
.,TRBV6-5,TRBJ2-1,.,CASREERGLNEQFF,TGTGCCAGCAGGGAGGAAAGGGGACTGAATGAGCAGTTCTTC
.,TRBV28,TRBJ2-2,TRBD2,CASRLSGGATANTGELFF,TGTGCCAGCAGACTTAGCGGGGGGGCCACAGCGAACACCGGGGAGCTGTTTTTT
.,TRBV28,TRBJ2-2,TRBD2,CASSSIAGELNGELFF,TGTGCCAGCAGTTCCATAGCGGGAGAACTTAACGGGGAGCTGTTTTTT
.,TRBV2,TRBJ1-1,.,CASDLAEDTEAFF,TGTGCCAGCGACCTTGCCGAGGACACTGAAGCTTTCTTT
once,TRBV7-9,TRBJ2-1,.,CASSSLRDKYNEQFF,TGTGCCAGCAGCTCACTCCGGGACAAGTACAATGAGCAGTTCTTC
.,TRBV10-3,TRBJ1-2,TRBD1,CAISAGQGNFYGYTF,TGTGCCATCAGTGCGGGACAGGGCAACTTTTATGGCTACACCTTC
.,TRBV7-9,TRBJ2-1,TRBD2,CASSLMAGLYNEQFF,TGTGCCAGCAGCTTAATGGCGGGACTATACAATGAGCAGTTCTTC
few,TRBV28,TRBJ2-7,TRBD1,CASSSLGTGGEQYF,TGTGCCAGCAGTTCCCTCGGGACAGGGGGCGAGCAGTACTTC
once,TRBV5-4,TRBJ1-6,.,CASSLGGHSPLHF,TGTGCCAGCAGCTTGGGGGGCCATTCACCCCTCCACTTT
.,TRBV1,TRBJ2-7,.,CTSSQHEQYF,TGCACCAGCAGCCAACACGAGCAGTACTTC
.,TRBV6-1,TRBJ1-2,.,CASSEGPDRPNDGYTF,TGTGCCAGCAGTGAAGGACCCGACAGGCCCAATGATGGCTACACCTTC
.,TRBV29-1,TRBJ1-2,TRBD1,CSVSPGQGILGYTF,TGCAGCGTTTCACCGGGACAGGGAATTCTGGGCTACACCTTC
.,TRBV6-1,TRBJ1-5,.,CASSETRLQLHNQPQHF,TGTGCCAGCAGTGAAACGCGGCTACAACTTCACAATCAGCCCCAGCATTTT
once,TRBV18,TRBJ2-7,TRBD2,CVSSPSRLAVSYEQYF,TGTGTCAGCTCACCGTCAAGACTAGCGGTATCCTACGAGCAGTACTTC
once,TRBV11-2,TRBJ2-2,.,CASSLGLPQNGELFF,TGTGCCAGCAGCTTGGGTCTCCCACAGAACGGGGAGCTGTTTTTT
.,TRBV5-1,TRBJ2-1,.,CASSLSGHNEQFF,TGCGCCAGCAGCTTGAGCGGCCACAATGAGCAGTTCTTC
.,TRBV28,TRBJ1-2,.,CASSLRNYGYTF,TGTGCCAGCAGTTTACGGAACTATGGCTACACCTTC
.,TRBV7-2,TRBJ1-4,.,CASSFGGTTNEKLFF,TGTGCCAGCAGCTTCGGGGGAACGACTAATGAAAAACTGTTTTTT
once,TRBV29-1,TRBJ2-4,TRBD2,CSVVRGGGNIQYF,TGCAGCGTTGTACGCGGGGGGGGAAACATTCAGTACTTC
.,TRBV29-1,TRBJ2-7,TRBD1,CSVQKDRDSTYEQYF,TGCAGCGTCCAGAAGGACCGGGACAGTACCTACGAGCAGTACTTC
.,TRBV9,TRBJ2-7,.,CASSVSDGRWDEQYF,TGTGCCAGCAGCGTATCCGACGGGAGATGGGACGAGCAGTACTTC
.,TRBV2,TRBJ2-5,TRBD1,CASSVGTDQETQYF,TGTGCCAGCAGTGTTGGGACAGATCAAGAGACCCAGTACTTC
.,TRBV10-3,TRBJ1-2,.,CAISEAGGGYGYTF,TGTGCCATCAGTGAGGCGGGGGGAGGCTATGGCTACACCTTC
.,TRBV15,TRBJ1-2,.,CATSRDGAGSYGYTF,TGTGCCACCAGCAGAGATGGTGCAGGGTCCTATGGCTACACCTTC
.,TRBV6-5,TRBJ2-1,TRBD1,CASSYSGTAYNEQFF,TGTGCCAGCAGTTACAGTGGGACAGCCTACAATGAGCAGTTCTTC
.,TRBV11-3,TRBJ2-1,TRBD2,CASSLALASGVGQFF,TGTGCCAGCAGCTTAGCACTAGCCAGCGGGGTCGGGCAGTTCTTC
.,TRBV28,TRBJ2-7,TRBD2,CASSPWGGSFYEQYF,TGTGCCAGCAGCCCCTGGGGGGGATCGTTCTACGAGCAGTACTTC
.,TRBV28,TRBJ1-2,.,CASSFRGIYYGYTF,TGTGCCAGCAGTTTTCGGGGTATCTACTATGGCTACACCTTC
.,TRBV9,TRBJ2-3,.,CASSVLGGKRTGGSDTQYF,TGTGCCAGCAGCGTATTGGGGGGAAAACGGACAGGAGGATCAGATACGCAGTATTTT
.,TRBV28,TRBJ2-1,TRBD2,CASTPPPREGFNEQFF,TGTGCCAGCACCCCTCCCCCTAGGGAGGGCTTCAATGAGCAGTTCTTC
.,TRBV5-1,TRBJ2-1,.,CASSSRKVGAFGNEQFF,TGCGCCAGCAGCTCACGTAAGGTGGGGGCGTTTGGCAATGAGCAGTTCTTC
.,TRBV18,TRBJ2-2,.,CASSPRQSNTGELFF,TGTGCCAGCTCACCACGACAGTCGAACACCGGGGAGCTGTTTTTT
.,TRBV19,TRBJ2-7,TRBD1,CASSIGPGQAYEQYF,TGTGCCAGTAGTATCGGTCCAGGACAGGCCTACGAGCAGTACTTC
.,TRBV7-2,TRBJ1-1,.,CASSLGTGGIMNTEAFF,TGTGCCAGCAGCTTGGGGACTGGGGGAATCATGAACACTGAAGCTTTCTTT
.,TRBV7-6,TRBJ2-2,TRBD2,CASSSSRSGGAYTGELFF,TGTGCCAGCAGCTCCTCCCGGAGCGGGGGGGCCTACACCGGGGAGCTGTTTTTT
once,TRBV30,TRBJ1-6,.,CAWSVGTGRVPLHF,TGTGCCTGGAGTGTAGGAACAGGGAGGGTCCCCCTCCACTTT
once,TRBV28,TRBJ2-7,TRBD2,CASSLYPGTRLAGSYEQYF,TGTGCCAGCAGTTTATATCCGGGGACCCGACTAGCGGGCTCCTACGAGCAGTACTTC
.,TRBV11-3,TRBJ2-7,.,CASSLYRGSGEQYF,TGTGCCAGCAGCTTATACCGGGGGAGCGGCGAGCAGTACTTC
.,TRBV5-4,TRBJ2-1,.,CASSPGGLGSEQFF,TGTGCCAGCAGCCCCGGGGGGCTGGGGAGTGAGCAGTTCTTC
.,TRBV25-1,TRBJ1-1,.,CASSVTTNTEAFF,TGTGCCAGCAGTGTGACAACGAACACTGAAGCTTTCTTT
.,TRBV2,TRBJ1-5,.,CASSENSLYQPQHF,TGTGCCAGCAGTGAAAACAGCCTATATCAGCCCCAGCATTTT
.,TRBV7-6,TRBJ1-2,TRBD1,CASSLGTGGYGYTF,TGTGCCAGCAGCCTTGGGACAGGGGGATATGGCTACACCTTC
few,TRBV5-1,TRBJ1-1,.,CASSFQVEGTEAFF,TGCGCCAGCAGCTTCCAGGTTGAGGGCACTGAAGCTTTCTTT
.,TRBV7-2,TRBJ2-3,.,CASSIPTDPTDTQYF,TGTGCCAGCAGCATTCCGACAGACCCCACAGATACGCAGTATTTT